This entry lists 28 T cell receptor beta chains sequenced from one sample in a study of CD4 and CD8 cells across lung adenocarcinoma regions. TCRdb ran MiXCR on the PCR reads and lists one entry per CDR3 protein. The sample has under 12,000 distinct CDR3 sequences; 59% are singletons. The sequencing input was CD8+ T cells from the margin of a lung tumor. Every receptor here comes from a male donor with lung adenocarcinoma. The CD4 and CD8 labels of this study may be unreliable.

For this clonotype: At one end the junction does not follow the germline gene, possibly because of a read error. The gene calls are TRBV6-1 and TRBJ2-1; no reliable D call. The DNA end lines up better with TRBJ2-3; the J call may be wrong. The CDR3 sequence is 13 residues long. Germline lookup yields CDR1 MNHNS and CDR2 SASEGT. CDR3 loop: CASKAVSTNTQYF. The CDR3 bases are TGTGCCAGCAAGGCTGTGAGCACAAATACGCAGTATTTT.

V gene TRBV27 combines with J gene TRBJ2-5; the D gene is possibly TRBD2 (6 bases). The last part of the DNA fits TRBJ2-7 better; the J call may be wrong. Germline V gene sequence: CDR1 MNHEY, CDR2 SMNVEV (reference sequence). The CDR3 contains 15 residues. The CDR3 nucleotides read TGTGCCAGCAGTTTACGGCAGGGACTCTCCTACGAGCAGTACTTC. This gives the protein CASSLRQGLSYEQYF.

This clonotype came up once. The rearrangement joins TRBV6-1 to TRBJ2-5; D might be TRBD1 (6 bases). TRBJ2-7 explains the end of the DNA better; the J call may be wrong. Germline V gene sequence: CDR1 MNHNS, CDR2 SASEGT. The CDR3 consists of 15 residues. DNA for the CDR3: TGTGCCAGCAGTGAACCAGGACAGAGCTCCTACGAGCAGTACTTC. Its protein is CASSEPGQSSYEQYF.

V gene TRBV6-5 combines with J gene TRBJ2-5, with 8 nucleotides matching TRBD2. CDR3 length: 14 amino acids. The V gene end was trimmed by 7 bases and the J gene end by 0 bases; junction bases not matched to a gene: 4. Germline lookup yields CDR1 MNHEY and CDR2 SVGAGI. The DNA for the CDR3 is TGTGCCAGCAATTCACTAGCGGACCAAGAGACCCAGTACTTC. Translated, it gives CASNSLADQETQYF.

The V gene is TRBV30, the J gene TRBJ2-1, with a tentative D call TRBD1 (6 bases). The DNA matches TRBJ2-7 better at its end, which makes the J call doubtful. This CDR3 contains 14 residues. CDR1 and CDR2 (germline): GTSNPN, SVGIG (reference sequence). The CDR3 loop reads CAWSTRRTASEQYF. DNA of the CDR3: TGTGCCTGGAGTACCAGAAGGACAGCCTCCGAGCAGTACTTC.

The CDR3 bases are TGTGCCAGCAGTTACTCGGGGGACAGGGCGTTCTCCTATAATTCACCCCTCCACTTT. It translates to CASSYSGDRAFSYNSPLHF. The chain joins TRBV6-5 to TRBJ1-6, with 9 bases fitting TRBD1. Germline V gives CDR1 MNHEY, CDR2 SVGAGI. The CDR3 has 19 amino acids. J gave up 0 bases and V 0 bases, and 6 bases lay outside the gene matches.

V and J are TRBV4-1 and TRBJ2-5; D might be TRBD1 (5 bases). Germline V CDR1 and CDR2: MGHRA, YSYEKL. V was shortened by 4 bases and J by 5 bases, with 8 bases between the two germline ends. The length of the CDR3 is 12 residues. The DNA of the CDR3 is TGCGCCAGCAGCCCGAACAGGGAGACCCAGTACTTC. Its protein product is CASSPNRETQYF.

The chain carries TRBV6-5 and TRBJ2-1; 12 bases agree with TRBD2. Germline trimming cut 4 bases from V and 9 bases from J; bases unmatched to any gene: 16. Germline V gene sequence: CDR1 MNHEY, CDR2 SVGAGI. The CDR3 is 18 amino acids. The CDR3 DNA sequence: TGTGCCAGCAGTTTAGGGCTAGCGGGAGGGCCGAACACAGGTGAGCAGTTCTTC. As protein: CASSLGLAGGPNTGEQFF.

V gene TRBV10-3 combines with J gene TRBJ1-6, with 9 nucleotides matching TRBD1. Per germline, CDR1 ENHRY and CDR2 SYGVKD. The CDR3 covers 14 residues. J gave up 7 bases and V 9 bases, and 7 bases lay outside the gene matches. The CDR3 spells CAIEQGAGNSPLHF. The DNA for the CDR3 is TGTGCCATTGAACAGGGGGCGGGAAATTCACCCCTCCACTTT.

Comments on this clonotype: An end of the junction does not agree with germline; a read error may underlie this. The chain joins TRBV6-1 to TRBJ2-3, with TRBD2 matching over 8 bases. This CDR3 comprises 16 residues. Per germline, CDR1 MNHNS and CDR2 SASEGT. As DNA, the CDR3 is TGTGCCAGCAGCGGGACGGGGGGGAGGGCCATAAACACGCAGTATTTC. Its translation: CASSGTGGRAINTQYF.

The V gene is TRBV5-1, the J gene TRBJ1-2; perhaps TRBD1 as D (5 bases). V lost 3 bases and J 9 bases, leaving 21 bases between the germline ends. This CDR3 spans 15 amino acids. Germline loops: CDR1 SGHRS, CDR2 YFSETQ. The CDR3 loop reads CASSYATGTEYRYTF. The DNA for the CDR3 is TGCGCCAGCAGCTATGCTACCGGGACGGAGTATCGCTACACCTTC.

V and J are TRBV27 and TRBJ2-5; 7 nucleotides line up with TRBD2. The DNA end lines up better with TRBJ2-7; the J call may be wrong. Per the germline V gene, CDR1 is MNHEY and CDR2 is SMNVEV (reference sequence). The CDR3 length is 15 residues. The CDR3 is CASSFRSGNAYEQYF. CDR3 in DNA: TGTGCCAGCAGTTTCCGCAGCGGGAATGCCTACGAGCAGTACTTC.

The chain employs TRBV4-1 and TRBJ1-1; D is unclear. Germline CDR1 reads MGHRA; CDR2 reads YSYEKL. V lost 3 bases and J 4 bases, leaving 9 bases between the germline ends. The CDR3 has 13 residues. The CDR3 DNA sequence: TGCGCCAGCAGCCATTCAGTAGGCACTGAAGCTTTCTTT. Amino acid sequence: CASSHSVGTEAFF.

CDR3 sequence reads: CASSESRGMETQYF. In DNA form, the CDR3 reads TGCGCCAGCAGTGAGTCGAGGGGTATGGAGACCCAGTACTTC. The rearrangement links TRBV10-1 to TRBJ2-5; tentatively, D is TRBD1 or TRBD2 (5 bases each). Germline V gene lookup returns CDR1 WNHNN and CDR2 SYGVQD (reference sequence). The CDR3 contains 14 residues. The V gene lost 0 bases and the J gene lost 5 bases, with 10 bases spanning the gap.

This clonotype came up a few times. The gene calls are TRBV6-1 and TRBJ1-1; D possibly corresponds to TRBD1 (5 bases). Germline V gene lookup returns CDR1 MNHNS and CDR2 SASEGT. The CDR3 is made up of 14 amino acids. Trimming left V 3 bases short and J 4 bases short, with 12 bases between. Written as DNA, the CDR3 is TGTGCCAGCAGTGACCAGGGATATGGCACTGAAGCTTTCTTT. It specifies CASSDQGYGTEAFF.

This clonotype was seen more than once but under ten times. This chain links TRBV9 with TRBJ2-3; D remains ambiguous. Germline assignment: CDR1 SGDLS and CDR2 YYNGEE. The V end was cut by 2 bases, the J end by 6 bases, with 10 bases between. This CDR3 comprises 13 residues. The CDR3 sequence is CASSVSALDTQYF. In nucleotides, the CDR3 is TGTGCCAGCAGCGTCTCAGCCCTGGATACGCAGTATTTT.

V gene TRBV14 combines with J gene TRBJ2-5; D gene unclear. This CDR3 contains 16 residues. The germline V gene has CDR1 SGHDN and CDR2 FVKESK. V was pared by 3 bases and J by 7 bases, with 21 bases between. Here the CDR3 reads CASSQIDTPGWVTQYF. In DNA form, the CDR3 reads TGTGCCAGCAGCCAGATTGACACCCCGGGTTGGGTGACCCAGTACTTC.

The rearrangement uses TRBV7-2 and TRBJ2-3, with 9 bases fitting TRBD2. CDR3 length: 18 residues. V shed 1 base, J shed 0 bases, and the junction held 8 bases outside the gene matches. Germline loops: CDR1 SGHTA, CDR2 FQGNSA. The CDR3 spells CASSLGSLAGSSTDTQYF. For the CDR3, the DNA is TGTGCCAGCAGCTTAGGGTCTCTAGCGGGGTCTAGCACAGATACGCAGTATTTT.

The chain links TRBV6-1 to TRBJ2-4; a possible D gene is TRBD1 (5 bases). CDR3 length: 15 residues. V was cut by 8 bases and J by 12 bases, with 26 bases left in between. Germline assignment: CDR1 MNHNS and CDR2 SASEGT. The CDR3 sequence is CASSKGRRAADTQYF. Written as DNA, the CDR3 is TGTGCCAGCTCCAAGGGGCGGCGAGCCGCAGATACTCAGTACTTC.

This clonotype was seen just once. The V gene is TRBV6-1, the J gene TRBJ2-3; D is unclear. The end of the DNA is better explained by TRBJ2-7, so the J call may be wrong. Germline CDR1 and CDR2: MNHNS and SASEGT. This CDR3 has 13 residues. The DNA for the CDR3 is TGTGCCAGCGGTCAGAGAGCCACAGATACGCAGTACTTC. This translates into CASGQRATDTQYF.

The table lists this clonotype with a count of one. CDR3: CASGRSDEQFF. The CDR3 DNA follows: TGTGCCAGCGGCAGGTCCGATGAGCAGTTCTTC. The gene calls are TRBV7-9 and TRBJ2-3; D unclear. The J call is doubtful: the DNA matches TRBJ2-1 better. Germline lookup yields CDR1 SEHNR and CDR2 FQNEAQ (reference sequence). This CDR3 has 11 amino acids.

The chain carries TRBV11-3 and TRBJ2-1; D is ambiguous. Deletions cut 5 bases from V and 5 bases from J, with 10 bases between. This CDR3 is built from 13 residues. CDR1 and CDR2 from the germline V gene are SGHNT and YENEEA. The CDR3 DNA is TGTGCCAGCAGCCAGATGGCCGACAATGAGCAGTTCTTC. It is translated as CASSQMADNEQFF.

This rearrangement joins TRBV14 to TRBJ2-2; the match to TRBD2 covers 9 bases. In germline, CDR1 is SGHDN, CDR2 FVKESK. Trimming removed 3 bases from V and 7 bases from J; junction bases left unmatched: 18. The CDR3 runs 19 residues. The CDR3 DNA reads as TGTGCCAGCAGCCATTTTCCGGGACTAGCCTGTGCGGACAACGGGGAGCTGTTTTTT. This codes for CASSHFPGLACADNGELFF.

This chain joins TRBV9 and TRBJ2-3; D unclear. Trimming stripped 1 base from V and 4 bases from J, with 7 bases between. The CDR3 runs 13 residues. Germline V gene lookup returns CDR1 SGDLS and CDR2 YYNGEE. CDR3: CASSVRDADTQYF. CDR3 bases: TGTGCCAGCAGCGTAAGGGATGCAGATACGCAGTATTTT.

This clonotype was seen only a few times. The chain joins TRBV6-1 to TRBJ2-1, with unresolved D. The J call is in doubt because the DNA end fits TRBJ2-7 better. Germline V gives CDR1 MNHNS, CDR2 SASEGT. This CDR3 region has 13 residues. The DNA for the CDR3 is TGTGCCACCTATAGTGCTCTAACCTACGAGCAGTACTTC. Translation gives CATYSALTYEQYF.

This rearrangement joins TRBV6-1 to TRBJ2-3, with D perhaps assigned TRBD1 or TRBD2 (5 bases each). Between the trimmed V and J ends, which lost 8 bases and 2 bases, there was a span of 17 bases. Germline V lookup: CDR1 MNHNS, CDR2 SASEGT. This CDR3 has 15 residues. CDR3 in amino acids: CASEGRVGSTDTQYF. CDR3 sequence (DNA): TGTGCCAGCGAGGGACGGGTCGGGTCCACAGATACGCAGTATTTT.

The chain's CDR3 is CASSQDARTDTQYF. In nucleotides, the CDR3 is TGCGCCAGCAGCCAAGATGCCCGCACAGATACGCAGTATTTT. The chain uses TRBV4-1 and TRBJ2-3; no definite D call. Looked up from germline, CDR1 is MGHRA and CDR2 is YSYEKL. Trimming took off 0 bases at V and 1 base at J, with 5 bases between the two ends. The CDR3 covers 14 residues.

The rearrangement links TRBV7-8 to TRBJ2-7, with TRBD1 matching 7 bases. From germline, CDR1 is SGHVS and CDR2 FQNEAQ. The CDR3 is 13 amino acids. V lost 3 bases and J lost 4; bases outside the gene matches: 3. The CDR3 reads CASSLGQLYEQYF. The CDR3, as DNA: TGTGCCAGCAGCTTGGGACAGCTATACGAGCAGTACTTC.